Following are 2 T cell receptor beta chains from one sample sequenced in a study of CD8+ T cells in alopecia areata. Once RNA had been extracted, it was reverse transcribed into cDNA to act as the sequencing template. TCRdb's table, derived via immunoSEQ multiplex PCR, lists solely in-frame clones and lacks some. The sample contains about 250,000 clones, 67% of which appear only once. The sequencing here drew on CD4+ T cells sorted from blood, taken at week 0. These receptor sequences come from a human donor with alopecia areata.

This chain connects TRBV15 to TRBJ1-2; weak D call: TRBD1 (6 bases). The CDR3 loop spans 13 amino acids. V shed 1 base and J shed 6 bases, with 9 bases lying between them. The germline CDR1 and CDR2 sequences are LNHNV and YYDKDF (reference sequence). This CDR3 reads CATSRGQVDGYTF. As DNA, the CDR3 is TGTGCCACCAGCAGAGGACAGGTTGATGGCTACACCTTC.

The chain employs TRBV30 and TRBJ2-7; 8 bases align to TRBD2. With 3 bases clipped from V and 7 bases from J, the junction kept 5 bases outside the gene matches. The CDR3 sequence is 12 residues long. Germline V gene lookup returns CDR1 GTSNPN and CDR2 SVGIG (reference sequence). CDR3 nucleotide sequence: TGTGCCTGGAGCCGACTAGCGAGAGAGCAGTACTTC. It yields the protein CAWSRLAREQYF.